The source of this T cell receptor beta chain is a study of cytomegalovirus exposure and HLA in healthy donors. Study-wide results and limits: Follow-up analysis later connected one missense variant in DCLRE1C with trimming of TCR beta V- and J-genes.

The PCR employed 60 Vbeta primers together with 13 Jbeta primers. Profiling relied on immunoSEQ multiplex PCR, and the TCRdb table lists in-frame clones only, not all of them. This table has about 180,000 clones, 80% appearing once. Per the germline V gene, CDR1 is MGHRA and CDR2 is YSYEKL. This CDR3 contains 13 residues. Trimming at V came to 9 bases and at J to 4 bases, leaving 5 bases not matched to a gene. Regarding this clone: The target antigen is unknown.

Sequencing used PBMCs. The V gene is TRBV4-1, the J gene TRBJ1-1; the match to TRBD1 covers 10 bases. The sequence was collected from a man aged 25-40 years in good health and CMV-seronegative. For the CDR3, the DNA is TGCGCCAGTAGGACAGGGGGAGGCACTGAAGCTTTCTTT. This codes for CASRTGGGTEAFF.